This TCR beta chain was identified during a study of blood T cell repertoires in COVID-19. Study-level background: Samples came from the United States, Italy and Spain, spanning acute and convalescent COVID-19. From T cells, B-cell-depleted T cells, or PBMCs came the material, which was cDNA or gDNA.

V shed 6 bases and J 0 bases; nucleotides not matched to a gene: 8. The CDR3 length is 18 residues. Germline V CDR1 and CDR2: SNHLY, FYNNEI. Authors' processing steps: How many nucleated cells were present was estimated from reference gene primer amplification. Only in-frame clones appear in the TCRdb table, and some are missing; sequencing was by immunoSEQ multiplex PCR. For V, J and clone size, that table is used; D and trimming come from the DNA. The table records approximately 150,000 clones, roughly 84% of them present only once. This sequence was found in a man in his 60s with acute or convalescent COVID-19. Material: peripheral blood. The chain joins TRBV2 to TRBJ2-6, with 10 bases lining up with TRBD1. In DNA form, the CDR3 reads TGTGCCAGCAGGGGAGGGGACAGGGGTTTCTCTGGGGCCAACGTCCTGACTTTC. It is translated as CASRGGDRGFSGANVLTF. Complete variable domain (other parts from reference TRBV2 and TRBJ2-6): EPEVTQTPSHQVTQMGQEVILRCVPISNHLYFYWYRQILGQKVEFLVSFYNNEISEKSEIFDDQFSVERPDGSNFTLKIRSTKLEDSAMYFCASRGGDRGFSGANVLTFGAGSRLTVL.